This is a list of T cell receptor beta chains from one sample in a study of early T cells in non-severe SARS-CoV-2 infection. TCRdb fed the 5' RACE reads into MiXCR, producing one record per CDR3 protein. The table includes tens of thousands of distinct CDR3 sequences, under 15% detected once. Sequences were obtained from whole blood. The receptors stem from an adult who was a healthcare worker with PCR-confirmed SARS-CoV-2 infection or an uninfected control (not recorded which). Each CDR3 is given with its conserved first and last residue. A D gene is named only where the DNA matches it firmly. Expanded clones are given a class, and other clones once, few, many or no size at all.

clone size | D gene | J gene | V gene | CDR3 DNA | CDR3 protein
NA | TRBD1 | TRBJ1-6 | TRBV5-1 | TGCGCCAGCACGGCCGGGACAGCCAATTCACCCCTCCACTTT | CASTAGTANSPLHF
NA | NA | TRBJ1-2 | TRBV12-3/TRBV12-4 | TGTGCCAGCAGTTACCAGTTGACAGGAAGGGTTGGCTACACCTTC | CASSYQLTGRVGYTF
NA | NA | TRBJ2-2 | TRBV4-1 | TGCGCCAGCAGCCAAGACCCTTTAGGGGCCGGGGAGCTGTTTTTT | CASSQDPLGAGELFF
NA | NA | TRBJ2-3 | TRBV28 | TGTGCCAGCAGTTCGCACACAGATACGCGGTATTTT | CASSSHTDTRYF
many | TRBD2 | TRBJ2-5 | TRBV7-9 | TGTGCCAGCAGCTTGGGACTAGCGGGAAAAGAGACCCAGTACTTC | CASSLGLAGKETQYF
few | NA | TRBJ2-7 | TRBV28 | TGTGCCAGCAGTTTAATCGCAGAGCAGTACTTC | CASSLIAEQYF
few | NA | TRBJ2-5 | TRBV24-1 | TGTGCCACCAGTGACAGGCGGGGCGGCCGAACTCAAGAGACCCAGTACTTC | CATSDRRGGRTQETQYF
many | NA | TRBJ2-7 | TRBV11-2 | TGTGCCAGCAGCCCCCAGCGCGGGACTCAGTACTTC | CASSPQRGTQYF
few | TRBD2 | TRBJ2-3 | TRBV10-3 | TGTGCCATCAGATCACCTCTAGCGGGAAAGACCCCAGATACGCAGTATTTT | CAIRSPLAGKTPDTQYF
few | NA | TRBJ2-1 | TRBV10-3 | TGTGCCATCAGCCCATCCGGAGCCTACAATGAGCAGTTCTTC | CAISPSGAYNEQFF
NA | TRBD1 | TRBJ2-1 | TRBV12-3/TRBV12-4 | TGTGCCAGCAGCGACAGGGGGACTCCAAATGAGCAGTTCTTC | CASSDRGTPNEQFF
NA | TRBD1 | TRBJ2-2 | TRBV28 | TGTGCCAGCAGCTCCATAGGGGACAGCCGTTTCACCGGGGAGCTGTTTTTT | CASSSIGDSRFTGELFF
NA | TRBD2 | TRBJ2-7 | TRBV9 | TGTGCCAGCAGCGGACTAGCGGGAGGGCCGGGGGAGCAGTACTTC | CASSGLAGGPGEQYF
many | NA | TRBJ2-7 | TRBV15 | TGTGCCACCAGCAAGGGACGGCCCTACGAGCAGTACTTC | CATSKGRPYEQYF
NA | NA | TRBJ2-7 | TRBV7-3 | TGTGCCAGCAGCTTGCACGGGGGCGAGCAGTACTTC | CASSLHGGEQYF
many | TRBD2 | TRBJ2-3 | TRBV4-2 | TGTGCCAGCAGCCAAGTCTCTAGCGGGAGGGCCCCCGCAGATACGCAGTATTTT | CASSQVSSGRAPADTQYF
few | NA | TRBJ1-1 | TRBV7-2 | TGTGCCAGCAGCAATTTGGGCGCGGAGAACACTGAAGCTTTCTTT | CASSNLGAENTEAFF
NA | NA | TRBJ1-1 | TRBV12-3/TRBV12-4 | TGTGCCAGCACCCTGGAGGGAGGAGGAGCTTTCTTT | CASTLEGGGAFF
few | NA | TRBJ2-3 | TRBV11-2 | TGTGCCAGTACCAATGCGGGTACGCAGTATTTT | CASTNAGTQYF
NA | NA | TRBJ2-1 | TRBV28 | TGTGCCAGCAGTTTGGGCTTCACCTACAATGAGCAGTTCTTC | CASSLGFTYNEQFF
NA | TRBD1 | TRBJ1-2 | TRBV28 | TGTGCCAGCAGTATAGCCCCAGGGGGCGCCTATGGCTACACCTTC | CASSIAPGGAYGYTF
many | NA | TRBJ2-1 | TRBV7-9 | TGTGCCAGCAGTTACTCGCGATACAATGAGCAGTTCTTC | CASSYSRYNEQFF
NA | NA | TRBJ2-4 | TRBV7-9 | TGTGCCAGCAGCTTAGGACAGGCCCTAGCCAAAAACATTCAGTACTTC | CASSLGQALAKNIQYF